This T cell receptor beta chain was captured in a study of blood T cell repertoires in COVID-19. Looking at the study overall: Spain, Italy and the United States supplied samples that represented acute and convalescent COVID-19. From T cells, B-cell-depleted T cells, or PBMCs came the material, which was cDNA or gDNA.

TCRdb's table, derived via immunoSEQ multiplex PCR, lists solely in-frame clones and lacks some. This table holds 200,000 or so clones, around 84% found once. Sequencing input: peripheral blood. This TCR came from an older man with acute or convalescent COVID-19.

The CDR3 DNA reads as TGTGCCAGCAGCGCCCCAGGGTTCCACGAGCAGTACTTC. Its translation is CASSAPGFHEQYF. The rearrangement uses TRBV9 and TRBJ2-7, with TRBD1 as a possible D gene (5 bases). CDR3 length: 13 residues. Germline-derived CDR1 and CDR2 are SGDLS and YYNGEE. Trimming left V 3 bases short and J 5 bases short, with 12 bases between.